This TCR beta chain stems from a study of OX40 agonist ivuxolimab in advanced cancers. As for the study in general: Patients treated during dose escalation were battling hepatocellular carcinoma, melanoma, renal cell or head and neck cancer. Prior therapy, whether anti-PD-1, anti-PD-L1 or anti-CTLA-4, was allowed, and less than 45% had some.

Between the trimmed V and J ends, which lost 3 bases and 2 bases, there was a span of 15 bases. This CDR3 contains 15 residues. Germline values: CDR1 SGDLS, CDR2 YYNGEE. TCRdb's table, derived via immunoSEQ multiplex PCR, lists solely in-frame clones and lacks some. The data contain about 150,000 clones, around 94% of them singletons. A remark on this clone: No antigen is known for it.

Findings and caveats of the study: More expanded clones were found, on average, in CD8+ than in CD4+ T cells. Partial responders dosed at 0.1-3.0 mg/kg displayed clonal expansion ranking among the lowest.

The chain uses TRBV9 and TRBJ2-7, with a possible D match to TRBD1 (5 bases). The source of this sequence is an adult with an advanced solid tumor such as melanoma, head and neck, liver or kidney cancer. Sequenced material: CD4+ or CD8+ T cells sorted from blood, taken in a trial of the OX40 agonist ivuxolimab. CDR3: CASSAHQGSAYEQYF. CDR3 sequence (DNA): TGTGCCAGCAGCGCGCACCAGGGATCGGCCTACGAGCAGTACTTC.